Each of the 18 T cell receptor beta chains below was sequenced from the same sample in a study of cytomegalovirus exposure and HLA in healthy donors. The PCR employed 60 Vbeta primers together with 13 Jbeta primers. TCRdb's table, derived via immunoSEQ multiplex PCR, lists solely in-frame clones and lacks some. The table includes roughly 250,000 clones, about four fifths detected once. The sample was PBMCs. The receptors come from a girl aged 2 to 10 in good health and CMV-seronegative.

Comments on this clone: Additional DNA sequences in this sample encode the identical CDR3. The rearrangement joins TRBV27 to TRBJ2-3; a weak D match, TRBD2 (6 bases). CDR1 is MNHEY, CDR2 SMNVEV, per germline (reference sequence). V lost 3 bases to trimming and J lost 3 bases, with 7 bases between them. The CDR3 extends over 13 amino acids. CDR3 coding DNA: TGTGCCAGCAGTTTTCGGGAGACAGATACGCAGTATTTT. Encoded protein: CASSFRETDTQYF.

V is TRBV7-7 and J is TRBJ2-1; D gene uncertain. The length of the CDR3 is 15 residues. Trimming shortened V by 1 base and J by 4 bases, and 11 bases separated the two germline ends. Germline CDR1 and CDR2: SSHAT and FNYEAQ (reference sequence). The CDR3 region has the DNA TGTGCCAGCAGCTTAGGAGCAGGAAAGTACAATGAGCAGTTCTTC. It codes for CASSLGAGKYNEQFF.

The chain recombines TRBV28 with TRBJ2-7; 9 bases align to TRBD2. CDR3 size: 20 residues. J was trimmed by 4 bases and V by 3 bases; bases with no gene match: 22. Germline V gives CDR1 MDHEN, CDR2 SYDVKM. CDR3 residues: CASSFSGTSRAPGPRYEQYF. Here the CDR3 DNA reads TGTGCCAGCAGTTTCTCTGGGACTAGCAGAGCCCCAGGTCCGAGGTACGAGCAGTACTTC. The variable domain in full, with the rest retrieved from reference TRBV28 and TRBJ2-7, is DVKVTQSSRYLVKRTGEKVFLECVQDMDHENMFWYRQDPGLGLRLIYFSYDVKMKEKGDIPEGYSVSREKKERFSLILESASTNQTSMYLCASSFSGTSRAPGPRYEQYFGPGTRLTVT.

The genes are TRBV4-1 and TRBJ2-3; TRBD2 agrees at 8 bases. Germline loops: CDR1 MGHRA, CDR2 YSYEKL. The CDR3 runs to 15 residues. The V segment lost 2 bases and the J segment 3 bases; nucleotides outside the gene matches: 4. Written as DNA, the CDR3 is TGCGCCAGCAGCCAAACTAGCGGACGGACAGATACGCAGTATTTT. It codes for CASSQTSGRTDTQYF.

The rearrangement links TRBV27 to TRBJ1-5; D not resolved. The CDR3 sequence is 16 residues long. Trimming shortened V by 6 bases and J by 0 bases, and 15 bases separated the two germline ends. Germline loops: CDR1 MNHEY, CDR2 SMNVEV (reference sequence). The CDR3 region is CASRKYSVYSNQPQHF. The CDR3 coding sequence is TGTGCCAGCAGAAAATATTCGGTCTATAGCAATCAGCCCCAGCATTTT.

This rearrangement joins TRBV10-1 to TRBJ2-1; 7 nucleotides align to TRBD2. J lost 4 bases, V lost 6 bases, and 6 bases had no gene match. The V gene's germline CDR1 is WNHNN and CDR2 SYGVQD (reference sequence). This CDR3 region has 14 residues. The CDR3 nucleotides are TGCGCCAGCAGGGCCGGGACTATTTACAATGAGCAGTTCTTC. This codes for CASRAGTIYNEQFF.

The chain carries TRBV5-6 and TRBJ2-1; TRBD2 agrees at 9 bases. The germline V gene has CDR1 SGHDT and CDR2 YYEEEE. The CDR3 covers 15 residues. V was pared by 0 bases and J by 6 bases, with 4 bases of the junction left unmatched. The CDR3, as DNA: TGTGCCAGCAGCTTGGAGGGGACTAGCTTCAATGAGCAGTTCTTC. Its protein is CASSLEGTSFNEQFF.

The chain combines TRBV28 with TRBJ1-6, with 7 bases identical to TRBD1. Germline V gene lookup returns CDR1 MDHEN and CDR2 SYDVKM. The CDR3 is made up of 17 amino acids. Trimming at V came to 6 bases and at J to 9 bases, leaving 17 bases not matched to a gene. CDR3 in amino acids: CASSYRGGAAGGSPLHF. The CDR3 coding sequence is TGTGCCAGCAGCTACCGGGGGGGGGCGGCAGGGGGTTCACCCCTCCACTTT.

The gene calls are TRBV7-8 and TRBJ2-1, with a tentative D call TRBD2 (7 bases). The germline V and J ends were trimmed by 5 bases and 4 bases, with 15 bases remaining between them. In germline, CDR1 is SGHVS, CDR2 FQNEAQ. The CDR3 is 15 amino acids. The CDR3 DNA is TGTGCCAGCAGCCATACGGGGGGCCTATACAATGAGCAGTTCTTC. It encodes CASSHTGGLYNEQFF.

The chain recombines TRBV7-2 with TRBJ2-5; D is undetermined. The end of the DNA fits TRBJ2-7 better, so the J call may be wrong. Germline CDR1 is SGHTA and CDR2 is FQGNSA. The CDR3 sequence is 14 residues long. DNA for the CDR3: TGTGCCAGCAGCTTAAGACCCGGGTCCTACGAGCAGTACTTC. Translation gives CASSLRPGSYEQYF.

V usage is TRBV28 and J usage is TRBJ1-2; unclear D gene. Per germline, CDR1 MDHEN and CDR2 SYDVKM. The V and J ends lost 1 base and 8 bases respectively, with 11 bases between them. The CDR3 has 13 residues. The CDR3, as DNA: TGTGCCAGCAGTTTATCCCCTCACGGGGGCTACACCTTC. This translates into CASSLSPHGGYTF.

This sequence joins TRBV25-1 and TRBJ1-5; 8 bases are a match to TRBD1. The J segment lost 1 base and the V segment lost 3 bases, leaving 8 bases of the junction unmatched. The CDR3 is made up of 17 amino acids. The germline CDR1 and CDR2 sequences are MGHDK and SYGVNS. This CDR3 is CASSEATGARSNQPQHF. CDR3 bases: TGTGCCAGCAGTGAGGCGACAGGGGCGAGGAGCAATCAGCCCCAGCATTTT.

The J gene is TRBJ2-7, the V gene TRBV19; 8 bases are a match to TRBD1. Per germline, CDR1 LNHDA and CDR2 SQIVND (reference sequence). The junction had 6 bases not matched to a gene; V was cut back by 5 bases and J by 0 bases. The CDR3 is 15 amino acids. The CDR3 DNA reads TGTGCCAGTAGTGCAGGGACAGGTCCCTCCTACGAGCAGTACTTC. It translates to CASSAGTGPSYEQYF.

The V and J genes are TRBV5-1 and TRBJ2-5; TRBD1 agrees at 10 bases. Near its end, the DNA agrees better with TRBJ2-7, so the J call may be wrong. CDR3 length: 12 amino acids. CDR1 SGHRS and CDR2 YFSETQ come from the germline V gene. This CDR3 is CASSGTGVEQYF. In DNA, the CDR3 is TGCGCCAGCAGCGGGACAGGGGTCGAGCAGTACTTC.

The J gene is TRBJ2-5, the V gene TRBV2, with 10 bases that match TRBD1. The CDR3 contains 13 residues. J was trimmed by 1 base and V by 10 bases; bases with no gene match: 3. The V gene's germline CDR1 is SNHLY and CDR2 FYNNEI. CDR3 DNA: TGTGCCAACCGGGACAGGGGCCAAGAGACCCAGTACTTC. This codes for CANRDRGQETQYF.

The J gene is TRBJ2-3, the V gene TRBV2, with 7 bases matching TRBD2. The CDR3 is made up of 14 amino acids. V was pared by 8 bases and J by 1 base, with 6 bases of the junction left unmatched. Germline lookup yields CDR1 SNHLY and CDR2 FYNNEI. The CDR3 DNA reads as TGTGCCAGCTCTTTTGCGGGGGGCACAGATACGCAGTATTTT. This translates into CASSFAGGTDTQYF.

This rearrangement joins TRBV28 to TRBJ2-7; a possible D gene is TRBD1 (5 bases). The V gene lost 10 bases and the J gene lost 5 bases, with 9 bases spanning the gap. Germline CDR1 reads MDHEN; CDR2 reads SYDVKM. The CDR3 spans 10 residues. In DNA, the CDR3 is TGTGCCACCAGGGCGGACGAGCAGTACTTC. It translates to CATRADEQYF.

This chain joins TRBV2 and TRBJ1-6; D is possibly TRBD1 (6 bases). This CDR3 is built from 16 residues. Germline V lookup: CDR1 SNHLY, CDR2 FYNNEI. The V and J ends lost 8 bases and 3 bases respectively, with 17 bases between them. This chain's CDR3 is CASGGYPTIYNSPLHF. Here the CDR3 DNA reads TGTGCCAGCGGGGGCTACCCGACAATCTATAATTCACCCCTCCACTTT. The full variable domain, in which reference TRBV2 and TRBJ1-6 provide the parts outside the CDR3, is EPEVTQTPSHQVTQMGQEVILRCVPISNHLYFYWYRQILGQKVEFLVSFYNNEISEKSEIFDDQFSVERPDGSNFTLKIRSTKLEDSAMYFCASGGYPTIYNSPLHFGNGTRLTVT.